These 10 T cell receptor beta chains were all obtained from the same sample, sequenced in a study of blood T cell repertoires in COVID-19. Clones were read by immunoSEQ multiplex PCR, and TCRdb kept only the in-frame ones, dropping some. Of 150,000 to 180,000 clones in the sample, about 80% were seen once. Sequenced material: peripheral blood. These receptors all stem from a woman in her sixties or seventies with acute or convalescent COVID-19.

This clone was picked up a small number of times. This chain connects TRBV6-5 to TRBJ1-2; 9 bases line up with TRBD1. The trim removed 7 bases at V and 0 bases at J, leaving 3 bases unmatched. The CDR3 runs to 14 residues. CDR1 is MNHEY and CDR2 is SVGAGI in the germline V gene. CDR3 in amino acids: CASTDRGANYGYTF. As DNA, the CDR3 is TGTGCCAGCACGGACAGGGGCGCTAACTATGGCTACACCTTC.

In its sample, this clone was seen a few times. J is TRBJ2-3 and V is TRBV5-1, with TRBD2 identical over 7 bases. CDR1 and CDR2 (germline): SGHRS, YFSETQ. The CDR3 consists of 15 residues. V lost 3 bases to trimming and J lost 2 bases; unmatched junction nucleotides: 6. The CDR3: CASSSRGEFTDTQYF. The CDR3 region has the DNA TGCGCCAGCAGCTCCCGGGGGGAATTCACAGATACGCAGTATTTT.

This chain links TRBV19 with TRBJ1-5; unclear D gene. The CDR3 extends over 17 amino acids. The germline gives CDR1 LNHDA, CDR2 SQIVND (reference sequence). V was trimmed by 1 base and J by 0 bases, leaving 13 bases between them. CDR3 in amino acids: CASSIVYAPYSNQPQHF. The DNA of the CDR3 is TGTGCCAGTAGTATAGTGTACGCCCCCTATAGCAATCAGCCCCAGCATTTT.

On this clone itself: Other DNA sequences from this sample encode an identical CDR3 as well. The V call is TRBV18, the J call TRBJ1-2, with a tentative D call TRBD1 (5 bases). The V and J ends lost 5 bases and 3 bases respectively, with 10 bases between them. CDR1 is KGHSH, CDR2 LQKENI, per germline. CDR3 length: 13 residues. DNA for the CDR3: TGTGCCAGCTCATCCGGGGGGGACTATGGCTACACCTTC. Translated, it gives CASSSGGDYGYTF.

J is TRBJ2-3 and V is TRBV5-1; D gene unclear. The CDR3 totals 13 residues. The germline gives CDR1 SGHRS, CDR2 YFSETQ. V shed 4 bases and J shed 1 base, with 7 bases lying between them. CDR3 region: CASSAAGTDTQYF. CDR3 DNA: TGCGCCAGCAGCGCGGCTGGCACAGATACGCAGTATTTT.

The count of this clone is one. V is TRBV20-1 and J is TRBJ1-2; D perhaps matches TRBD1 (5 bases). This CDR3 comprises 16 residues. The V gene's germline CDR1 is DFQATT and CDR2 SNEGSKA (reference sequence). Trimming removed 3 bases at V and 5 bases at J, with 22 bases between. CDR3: CSASTPAGRSWYGYTF. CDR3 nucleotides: TGCAGTGCTAGTACCCCGGCAGGGAGGAGTTGGTATGGCTACACCTTC.

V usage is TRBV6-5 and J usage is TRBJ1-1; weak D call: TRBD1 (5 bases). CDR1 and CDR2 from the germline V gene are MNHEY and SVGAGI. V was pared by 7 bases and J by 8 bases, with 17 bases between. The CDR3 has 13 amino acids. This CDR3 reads CASTEPGVSEAFF. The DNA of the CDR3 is TGTGCCAGCACCGAGCCGGGGGTATCCGAAGCTTTCTTT.

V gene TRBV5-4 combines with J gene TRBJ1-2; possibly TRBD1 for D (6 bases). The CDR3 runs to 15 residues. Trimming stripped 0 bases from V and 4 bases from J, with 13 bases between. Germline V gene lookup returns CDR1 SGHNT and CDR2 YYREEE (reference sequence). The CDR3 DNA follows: TGTGCCAGCAGCTTGGATCCTGCAGGGGCCTATGGCTACACCTTC. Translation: CASSLDPAGAYGYTF.

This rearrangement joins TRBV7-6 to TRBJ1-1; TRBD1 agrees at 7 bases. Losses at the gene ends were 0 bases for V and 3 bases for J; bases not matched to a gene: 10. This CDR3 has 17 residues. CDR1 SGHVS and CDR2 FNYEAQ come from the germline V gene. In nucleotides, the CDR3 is TGTGCCAGCAGCTTAGCGTCGACAGGGAAGAGATACACTGAAGCTTTCTTT. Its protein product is CASSLASTGKRYTEAFF.

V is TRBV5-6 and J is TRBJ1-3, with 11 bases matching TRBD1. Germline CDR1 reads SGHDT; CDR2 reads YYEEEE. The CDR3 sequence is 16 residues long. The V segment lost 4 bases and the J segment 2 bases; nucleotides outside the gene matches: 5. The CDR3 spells CASSQDRGRAGNTIYF. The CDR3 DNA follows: TGTGCCAGCAGCCAGGACAGGGGGCGCGCTGGAAACACCATATATTTT.